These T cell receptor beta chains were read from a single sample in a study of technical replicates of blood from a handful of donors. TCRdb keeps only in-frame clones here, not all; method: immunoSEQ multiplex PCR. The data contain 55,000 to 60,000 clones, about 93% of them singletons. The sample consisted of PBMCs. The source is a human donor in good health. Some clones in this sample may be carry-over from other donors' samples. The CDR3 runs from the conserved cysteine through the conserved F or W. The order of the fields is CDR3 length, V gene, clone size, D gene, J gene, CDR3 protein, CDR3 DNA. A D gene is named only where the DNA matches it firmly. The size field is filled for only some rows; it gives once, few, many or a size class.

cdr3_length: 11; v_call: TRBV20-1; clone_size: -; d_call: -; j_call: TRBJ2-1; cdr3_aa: CSASSYNEQFF; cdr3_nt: TGCAGTGCTAGTTCGTATAATGAGCAGTTCTTC
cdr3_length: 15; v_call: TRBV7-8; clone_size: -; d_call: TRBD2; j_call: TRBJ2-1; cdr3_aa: CASSWLAGGYNEQFF; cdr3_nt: TGTGCCAGCAGCTGGTTGGCGGGAGGTTACAATGAGCAGTTCTTC
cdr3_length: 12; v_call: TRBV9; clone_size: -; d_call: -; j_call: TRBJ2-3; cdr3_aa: CASNSDQGYQYF; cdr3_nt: TGTGCCAGCAACTCTGATCAGGGGTACCAGTATTTT
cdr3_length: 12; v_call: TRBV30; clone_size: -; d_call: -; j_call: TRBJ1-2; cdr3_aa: CAWSGGDYGYTF; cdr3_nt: TGTGCCTGGTCCGGAGGGGACTATGGCTACACCTTC
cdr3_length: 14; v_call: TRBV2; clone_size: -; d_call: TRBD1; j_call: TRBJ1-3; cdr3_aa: CASSAGTAGNTIYF; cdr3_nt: TGTGCCAGCAGTGCCGGGACAGCTGGAAACACCATATATTTT
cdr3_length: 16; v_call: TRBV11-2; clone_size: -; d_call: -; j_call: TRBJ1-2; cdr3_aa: CASSPRGSTGYYGYTF; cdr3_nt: TGTGCCAGCAGCCCTAGGGGATCCACAGGGTACTATGGCTACACCTTC
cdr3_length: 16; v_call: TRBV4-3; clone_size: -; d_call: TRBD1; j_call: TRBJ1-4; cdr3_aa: CASSQGPGTGNEKLFF; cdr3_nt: TGCGCCAGCAGCCAGGGCCCCGGGACAGGGAATGAAAAACTGTTTTTT
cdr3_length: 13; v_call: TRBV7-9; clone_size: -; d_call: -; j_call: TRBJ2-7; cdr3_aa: CASTTTGSYEQYF; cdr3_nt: TGTGCCAGCACCACAACAGGGTCCTACGAGCAGTACTTC
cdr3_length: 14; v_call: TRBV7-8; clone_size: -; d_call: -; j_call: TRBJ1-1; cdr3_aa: CASSSSEMNTEAFF; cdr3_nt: TGTGCCAGCAGCTCATCGGAGATGAACACTGAAGCTTTCTTT
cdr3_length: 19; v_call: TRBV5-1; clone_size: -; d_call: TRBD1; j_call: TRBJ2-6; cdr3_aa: CASSSNPGQGAYGANVLTF; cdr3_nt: TGCGCCAGCAGCTCGAATCCGGGACAGGGGGCTTATGGGGCCAACGTCCTGACTTTC
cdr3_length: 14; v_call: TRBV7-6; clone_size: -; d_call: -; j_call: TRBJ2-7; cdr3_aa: CASSPGQSLYEQYF; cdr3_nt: TGTGCCAGCAGCCCAGGACAGTCCCTATACGAGCAGTACTTC
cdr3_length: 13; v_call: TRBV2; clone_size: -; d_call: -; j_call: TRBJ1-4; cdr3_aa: CASSGRRREKLFF; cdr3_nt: TGTGCCAGCAGCGGAAGGAGGCGTGAAAAACTGTTTTTT
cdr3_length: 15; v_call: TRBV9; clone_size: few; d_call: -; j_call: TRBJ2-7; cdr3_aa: CASSAQGVTIHEQYF; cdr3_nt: TGTGCCAGCAGCGCGCAAGGGGTTACAATTCACGAGCAGTACTTC
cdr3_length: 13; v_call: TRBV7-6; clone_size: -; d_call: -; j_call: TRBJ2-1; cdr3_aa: CASSLDLTGEQFF; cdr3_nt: TGTGCCAGCAGCTTAGATCTGACGGGTGAGCAGTTCTTC
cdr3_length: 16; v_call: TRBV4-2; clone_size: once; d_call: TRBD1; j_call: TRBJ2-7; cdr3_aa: CASSQPTGTSSYEQYF; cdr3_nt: TGTGCCAGCAGCCAACCGACAGGGACCAGCTCCTACGAGCAGTACTTC
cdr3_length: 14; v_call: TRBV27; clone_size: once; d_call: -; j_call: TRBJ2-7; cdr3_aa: CASSPGLAPYEQYF; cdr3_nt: TGTGCCAGCAGTCCGGGACTCGCCCCCTACGAGCAGTACTTC
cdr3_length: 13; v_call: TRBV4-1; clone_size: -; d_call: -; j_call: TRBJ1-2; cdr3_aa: CASGQSGKYGYTF; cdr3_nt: TGCGCCAGCGGCCAGTCAGGGAAGTATGGCTACACCTTC